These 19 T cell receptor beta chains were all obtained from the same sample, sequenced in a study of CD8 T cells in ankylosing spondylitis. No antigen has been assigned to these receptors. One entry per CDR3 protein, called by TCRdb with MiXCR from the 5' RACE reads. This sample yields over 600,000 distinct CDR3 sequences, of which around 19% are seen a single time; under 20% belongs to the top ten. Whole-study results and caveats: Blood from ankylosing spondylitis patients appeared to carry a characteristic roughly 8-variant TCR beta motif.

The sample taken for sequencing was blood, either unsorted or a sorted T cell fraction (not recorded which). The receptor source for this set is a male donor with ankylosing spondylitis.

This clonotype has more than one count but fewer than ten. DNA of the CDR3: TGTGCCAGCAGTTCTTACCGGACTAGCGTGGATAATGAGCAGTTCTTC. It is translated as CASSSYRTSVDNEQFF. This chain joins TRBV6-5 and TRBJ2-1; the match to TRBD2 covers 9 bases. Trimming cost V 4 bases and J 7 bases; bases outside gene matches: 11. The germline V gene encodes CDR1 MNHEY and CDR2 SVGAGI. The CDR3 spans 16 residues.

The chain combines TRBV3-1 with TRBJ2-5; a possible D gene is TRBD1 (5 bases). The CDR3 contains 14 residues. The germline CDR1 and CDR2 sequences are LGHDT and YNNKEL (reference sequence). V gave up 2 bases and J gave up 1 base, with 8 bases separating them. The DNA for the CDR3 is TGTGCCAGCAGCCAATTGGACATCCAAGAGACCCAGTACTTC. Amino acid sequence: CASSQLDIQETQYF.

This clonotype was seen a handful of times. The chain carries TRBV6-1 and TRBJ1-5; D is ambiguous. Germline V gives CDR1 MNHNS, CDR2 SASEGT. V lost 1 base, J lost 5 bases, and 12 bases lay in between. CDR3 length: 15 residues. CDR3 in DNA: TGTGCCAGCAGTGAAGGTGCGACTGATTATCAGCCCCAGCATTTT. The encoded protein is CASSEGATDYQPQHF.

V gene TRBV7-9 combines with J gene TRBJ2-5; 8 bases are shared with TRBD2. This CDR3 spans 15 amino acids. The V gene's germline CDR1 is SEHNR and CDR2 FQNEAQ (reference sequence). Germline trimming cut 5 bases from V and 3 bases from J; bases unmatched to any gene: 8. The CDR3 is CASSLTGGIEETQYF. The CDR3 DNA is TGTGCCAGCAGCCTAACGGGAGGGATTGAAGAGACCCAGTACTTC.

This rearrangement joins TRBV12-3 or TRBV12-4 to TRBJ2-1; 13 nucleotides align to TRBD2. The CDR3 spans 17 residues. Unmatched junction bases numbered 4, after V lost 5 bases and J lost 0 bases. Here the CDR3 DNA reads TGTGCCAGCAGTCCAAGGACTAGCGGGAGCTCCTACAATGAGCAGTTCTTC. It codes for CASSPRTSGSSYNEQFF.

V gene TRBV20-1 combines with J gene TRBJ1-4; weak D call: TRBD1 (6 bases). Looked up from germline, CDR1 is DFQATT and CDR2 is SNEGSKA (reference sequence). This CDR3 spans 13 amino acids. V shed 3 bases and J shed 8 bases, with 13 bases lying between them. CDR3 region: CSASKGVGEKLFF. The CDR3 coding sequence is TGCAGTGCTAGTAAGGGGGTTGGAGAAAAACTGTTTTTT.

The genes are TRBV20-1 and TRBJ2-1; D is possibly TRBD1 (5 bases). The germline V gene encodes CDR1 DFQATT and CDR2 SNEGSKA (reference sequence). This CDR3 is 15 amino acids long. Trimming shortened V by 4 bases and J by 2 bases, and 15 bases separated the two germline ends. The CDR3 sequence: CSANLVGVTYNEQFF. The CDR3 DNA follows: TGCAGTGCTAATTTAGTAGGGGTCACCTACAATGAGCAGTTCTTC.

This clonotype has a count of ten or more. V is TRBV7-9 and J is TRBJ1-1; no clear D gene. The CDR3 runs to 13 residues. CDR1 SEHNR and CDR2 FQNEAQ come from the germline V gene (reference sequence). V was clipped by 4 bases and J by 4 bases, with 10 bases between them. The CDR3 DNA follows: TGTGCCAGCAGCTCCACGAGGGCCACTGAAGCTTTCTTT. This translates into CASSSTRATEAFF.

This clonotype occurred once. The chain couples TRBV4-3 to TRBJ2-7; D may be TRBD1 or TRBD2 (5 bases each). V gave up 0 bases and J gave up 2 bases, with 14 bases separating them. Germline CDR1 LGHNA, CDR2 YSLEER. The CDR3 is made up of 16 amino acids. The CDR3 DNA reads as TGCGCCAGCAGCCAAGATAGGACCGGGACGGCCTACGAGCAGTACTTC. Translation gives CASSQDRTGTAYEQYF.

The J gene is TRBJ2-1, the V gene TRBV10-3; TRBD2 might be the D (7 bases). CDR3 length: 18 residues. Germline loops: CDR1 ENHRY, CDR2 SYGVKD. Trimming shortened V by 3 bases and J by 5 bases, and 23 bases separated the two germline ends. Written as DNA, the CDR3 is TGTGCCATCAGTGAAACGGCTCGGGGGCGGGGGCGTGACAATGAGCAGTTCTTC. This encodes CAISETARGRGRDNEQFF.

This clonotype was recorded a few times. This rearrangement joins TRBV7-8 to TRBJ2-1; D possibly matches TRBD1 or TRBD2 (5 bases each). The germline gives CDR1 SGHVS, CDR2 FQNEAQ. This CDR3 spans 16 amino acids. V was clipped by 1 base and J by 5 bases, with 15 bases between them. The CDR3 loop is CASSLERWGGNNEQFF. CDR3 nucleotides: TGTGCCAGCAGCTTAGAGCGGTGGGGCGGAAACAATGAGCAGTTCTTC.

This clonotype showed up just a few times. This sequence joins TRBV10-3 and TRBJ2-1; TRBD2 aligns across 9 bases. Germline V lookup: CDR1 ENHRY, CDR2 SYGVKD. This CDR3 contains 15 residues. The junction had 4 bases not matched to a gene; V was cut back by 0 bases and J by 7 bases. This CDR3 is CAISESLAGKNEQFF. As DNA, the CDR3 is TGTGCCATCAGTGAGTCCCTAGCGGGAAAGAATGAGCAGTTCTTC.

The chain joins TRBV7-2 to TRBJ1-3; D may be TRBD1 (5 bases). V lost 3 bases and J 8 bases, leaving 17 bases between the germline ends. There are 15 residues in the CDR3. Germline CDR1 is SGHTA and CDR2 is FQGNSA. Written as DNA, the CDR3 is TGTGCCAGCAGCTTCCGGGGACCTCCTGGGGACACCATATATTTT. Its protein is CASSFRGPPGDTIYF.

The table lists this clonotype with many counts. Here the CDR3 DNA reads TGTGCCAGCAGCCTTACTAGCGGGGGGGCGTATGAGCAGTTCTTC. This gives the protein CASSLTSGGAYEQFF. This rearrangement joins TRBV7-8 to TRBJ2-1; 13 positions match TRBD2. Trimming cost V 5 bases and J 8 bases; bases outside gene matches: 6. This CDR3 has 15 residues. From germline, CDR1 is SGHVS and CDR2 FQNEAQ.

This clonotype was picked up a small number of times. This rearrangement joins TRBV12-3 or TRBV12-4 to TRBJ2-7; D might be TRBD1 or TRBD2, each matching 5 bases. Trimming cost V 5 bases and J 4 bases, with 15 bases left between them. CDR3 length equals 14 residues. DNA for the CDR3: TGTGCCAGCAGTCCCTCAGGGACCACTTACGAGCAGTACTTC. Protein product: CASSPSGTTYEQYF.

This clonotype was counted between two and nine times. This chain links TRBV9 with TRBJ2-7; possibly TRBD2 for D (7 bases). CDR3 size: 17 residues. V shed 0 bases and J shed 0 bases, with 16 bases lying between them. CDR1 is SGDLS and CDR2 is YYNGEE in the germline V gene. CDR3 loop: CASSVGWGGQSSYEQYF. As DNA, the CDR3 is TGTGCCAGCAGCGTAGGGTGGGGGGGCCAAAGCTCCTACGAGCAGTACTTC. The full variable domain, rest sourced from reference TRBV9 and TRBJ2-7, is DSGVTQTPKHLITATGQRVTLRCSPRSGDLSVYWYQQSLDQGLQFLIQYYNGEERAKGNILERFSAQQFPDLHSELNLSSLELGDSALYFCASSVGWGGQSSYEQYFGPGTRLTVT.

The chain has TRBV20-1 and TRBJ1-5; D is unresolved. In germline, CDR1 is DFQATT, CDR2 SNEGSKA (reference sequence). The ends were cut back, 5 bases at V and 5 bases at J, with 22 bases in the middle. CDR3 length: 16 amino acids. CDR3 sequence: CSAREQKVLRDQPQHF. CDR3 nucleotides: TGCAGTGCTCGGGAACAGAAGGTTTTAAGGGATCAGCCCCAGCATTTT.

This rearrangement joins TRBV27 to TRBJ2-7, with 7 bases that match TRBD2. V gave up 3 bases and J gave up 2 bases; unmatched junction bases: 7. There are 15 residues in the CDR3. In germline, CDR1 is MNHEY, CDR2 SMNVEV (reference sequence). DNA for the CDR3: TGTGCCAGCAGTTTCAATGTGGGAGGGACCTACGAGCAGTACTTC. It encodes CASSFNVGGTYEQYF.

The chain's CDR3 is CAISDILDNEQFF. In DNA form, the CDR3 reads TGTGCCATCTCCGACATTCTCGACAATGAGCAGTTCTTC. The chain couples TRBV10-3 to TRBJ2-1; D gene uncertain. Germline V gene lookup returns CDR1 ENHRY and CDR2 SYGVKD. Trimming removed 8 bases at V and 5 bases at J, with 13 bases between. This CDR3 has 13 residues.